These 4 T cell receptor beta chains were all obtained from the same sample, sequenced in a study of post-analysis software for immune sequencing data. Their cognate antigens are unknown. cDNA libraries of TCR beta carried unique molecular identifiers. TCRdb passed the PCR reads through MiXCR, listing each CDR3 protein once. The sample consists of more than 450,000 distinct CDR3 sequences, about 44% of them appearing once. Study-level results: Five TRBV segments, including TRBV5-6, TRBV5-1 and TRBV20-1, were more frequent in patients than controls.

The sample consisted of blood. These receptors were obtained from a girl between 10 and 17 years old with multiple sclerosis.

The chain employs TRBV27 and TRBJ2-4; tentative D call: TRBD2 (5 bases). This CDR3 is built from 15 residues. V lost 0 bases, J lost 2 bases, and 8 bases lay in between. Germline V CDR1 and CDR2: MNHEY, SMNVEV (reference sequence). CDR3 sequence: CASSLSVGTKNIQYF. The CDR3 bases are TGTGCCAGCAGTTTATCAGTCGGGACCAAAAACATTCAGTACTTC.

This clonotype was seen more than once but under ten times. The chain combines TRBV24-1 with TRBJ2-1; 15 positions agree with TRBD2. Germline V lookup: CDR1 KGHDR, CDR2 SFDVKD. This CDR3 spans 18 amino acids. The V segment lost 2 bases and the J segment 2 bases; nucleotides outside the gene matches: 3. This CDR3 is CATSDSGLAGGPYNEQFF. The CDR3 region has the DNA TGTGCCACCAGTGATTCGGGACTAGCGGGAGGCCCCTACAATGAGCAGTTCTTC.

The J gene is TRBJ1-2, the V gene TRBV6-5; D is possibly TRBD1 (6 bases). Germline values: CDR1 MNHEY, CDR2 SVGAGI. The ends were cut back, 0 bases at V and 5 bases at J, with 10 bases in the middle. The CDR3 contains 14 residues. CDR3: CASSYSTRGYGYTF. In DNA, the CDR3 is TGTGCCAGCAGTTACTCGACCAGGGGATATGGCTACACCTTC.

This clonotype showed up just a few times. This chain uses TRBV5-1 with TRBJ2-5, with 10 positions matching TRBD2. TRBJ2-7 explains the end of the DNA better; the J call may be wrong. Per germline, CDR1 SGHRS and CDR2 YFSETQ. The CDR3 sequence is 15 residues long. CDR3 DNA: TGCGCCAGCAGCCCGCAGCGGGAGGGCTTGAACGAGCAGTACTTC. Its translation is CASSPQREGLNEQYF.